This entry is about one T cell receptor beta chain. Antigen unknown. The CDR3 runs to 17 residues. Trimming cost V 2 bases and J 2 bases, with 17 bases left between them. CDR1 is SGHDT, CDR2 YYEEEE, per germline. The sample originates from a study of cytomegalovirus exposure and HLA in healthy donors. With 60 Vbeta and 13 Jbeta primers, the PCR was carried out. Produced via immunoSEQ multiplex PCR; TCRdb's table is partial and in-frame only. The sample holds roughly 110,000 clones; around 77% are singletons and the top ten take 5.4%. Study results and limitations: Later work associated roughly 17,000 TCR beta sequences with HLA alleles at 0.05 false discovery rate. In vitro assays verified that a few CMV-associated chains recognized CMV antigens specifically. It has been reported that TCR beta sequences accurately predicted the HLA-A and HLA-B alleles of most subjects. A prior analysis recorded that most TCR beta V segments were productive about 90% or about 30% of the time.

Sequences were obtained from PBMCs. The chain has TRBV5-6 and TRBJ1-5; TRBD1 might be the D (6 bases). The clonotype comes from a woman in her 30s in good health and CMV-seropositive. The CDR3 coding sequence is TGTGCCAGCAGCTTATTACAGGGCAATTTCGGCAATCAGCCCCAGCATTTT. Its protein is CASSLLQGNFGNQPQHF.